Each of the 15 T cell receptor beta chains below was sequenced from the same sample in a study of T cells after yellow fever vaccination (dated by TCRdb to about 2019). The library was generated by 5' RACE. Instrument used: Illumina HiSeq 2500. TCRdb reanalyzed the raw reads on its own, using fastp at Q25 for trimming and MiXCR for clone calling, and kept in-frame beta chains. A single entry per CDR3 protein holds the most common genes and DNA from its merged rows. The sample table records 240,000 or so distinct CDR3 sequences; less than 8.5% of these occur just once. The ten largest account for around 0.9% of the sample. According to the study, the label for this sample's treatment or condition signals: live attenuated yellow fever vaccine strain. This specimen consisted of CD4+ T cells sorted from PBMCs, obtained 15 days after the yellow fever booster vaccination. These receptors all stem from a man aged 30 to 39 who received the YFV17D yellow fever vaccine.

The sample holds many counts of this clonotype. This chain links TRBV20-1 with TRBJ1-4; a weak D match, TRBD1 (6 bases). Germline lookup yields CDR1 DFQATT and CDR2 SNEGSKA (reference sequence). Trimming pared 5 bases from V and 8 bases from J, leaving 12 bases between. The CDR3 sequence is 12 residues long. As DNA, the CDR3 is TGCAGTGCTGCTACAGGGCGCGAAAAACTGTTTTTT. Translating gives CSAATGREKLFF.

The chain recombines TRBV5-1 with TRBJ2-5, with D perhaps being TRBD1 or TRBD2 (6 bases each). V was trimmed by 7 bases and J by 5 bases, leaving 21 bases between them. This CDR3 contains 15 residues. The germline gives CDR1 SGHRS, CDR2 YFSETQ. The CDR3 spells CASYEGSGAHETQYF. In nucleotides, the CDR3 is TGCGCCAGCTATGAGGGGTCGGGGGCGCATGAGACCCAGTACTTC.

This clonotype was counted many times. The chain recombines TRBV29-1 with TRBJ2-3, with D possibly called TRBD1 or TRBD2 (5 bases each). V lost 6 bases and J lost 1, with 14 bases in between. The CDR3 has 14 residues. Germline lookup yields CDR1 SQVTM and CDR2 ANQGSEA. The CDR3 DNA sequence: TGCAGCGTCCTCAGGGTCGGGGGCACAGATACGCAGTATTTT. Its protein product is CSVLRVGGTDTQYF.

The rearrangement links TRBV3-1 to TRBJ2-1; 7 positions match TRBD1. The junction had 8 bases not matched to a gene; V was cut back by 1 base and J by 8 bases. The germline CDR1 and CDR2 sequences are LGHDT and YNNKEL (reference sequence). The CDR3 covers 15 residues. The CDR3 reads CASSQAGGYFDEQFF. The DNA of the CDR3 is TGTGCCAGCAGCCAAGCAGGGGGTTATTTCGATGAGCAGTTCTTC.

This clonotype was seen repeatedly, ten times or more. The V gene is TRBV20-1, the J gene TRBJ2-1; 8 bases are a match to TRBD2. The J segment lost 9 bases and the V segment lost 7 bases, leaving 8 bases of the junction unmatched. Germline loops: CDR1 DFQATT, CDR2 SNEGSKA (reference sequence). This CDR3 is 12 amino acids long. In DNA, the CDR3 is TGCAGTGGGCAGGGACTAGTCGGTGAGCAGTTCTTC. It translates to CSGQGLVGEQFF.

This clonotype showed up just a few times. The chain joins TRBV7-2 to TRBJ2-1; TRBD2 matches at 7 bases. V lost 8 bases to trimming and J lost 3 bases; unmatched junction nucleotides: 7. The CDR3 is 14 amino acids. Germline values: CDR1 SGHTA, CDR2 FQGNSA. The CDR3 is CASSRAGDYNEQFF. The CDR3 DNA reads TGTGCCAGCTCGCGTGCGGGAGACTACAATGAGCAGTTCTTC. The variable domain in full, completed from reference TRBV7-2 and TRBJ2-1, reads GAGVSQSPSNKVTEKGKDVELRCDPISGHTALYWYRQSLGQGLEFLIYFQGNSAPDKSGLPSDRFSAERTGGSVSTLTIQRTQQEDSAVYLCASSRAGDYNEQFFGPGTRLTVL.

The V gene is TRBV20-1, the J gene TRBJ2-6; 7 nucleotides line up with TRBD2. Per the germline V gene, CDR1 is DFQATT and CDR2 is SNEGSKA (reference sequence). The CDR3 is made up of 16 amino acids. Trimming at V came to 1 base and at J to 0 bases, leaving 3 bases not matched to a gene. The CDR3 loop reads CSARGGGSSGANVLTF. DNA of the CDR3: TGCAGTGCTAGAGGGGGGGGGAGCTCTGGGGCCAACGTCCTGACTTTC.

This clonotype was seen more than once but under ten times. This chain connects TRBV5-4 to TRBJ2-1, with TRBD2 matching over 8 bases. This CDR3 spans 16 amino acids. V shed 3 bases, J shed 4 bases, and the junction held 9 bases outside the gene matches. Germline V gene data show CDR1 as SGHNT and CDR2 as YYREEE (reference sequence). CDR3 DNA: TGTGCCAGCAGCTGGCCTGCCGGGGGGGGGTACAATGAGCAGTTCTTC. Translating gives CASSWPAGGGYNEQFF.

This clonotype was recorded a few times. The genes are TRBV28 and TRBJ1-5; D is ambiguous. Between the trimmed V and J ends, which lost 6 bases and 0 bases, there was a span of 6 bases. The CDR3 contains 13 residues. Germline-derived CDR1 and CDR2 are MDHEN and SYDVKM. This CDR3 is CASRVYSNQPQHF. In nucleotides, the CDR3 is TGTGCCAGCAGGGTTTATAGCAATCAGCCCCAGCATTTT.

This clonotype was counted once. This may be a read error, as it is one base from a much larger clone. The chain is built from TRBV7-9 and TRBJ1-1, with D unresolved. This CDR3 contains 16 residues. Trimming cost V 5 bases and J 7 bases, with 23 bases left between them. Germline V gene sequence: CDR1 SEHNR, CDR2 FQNEAQ (reference sequence). CDR3 amino acids: CASSPEGRIGVDEAFF. Written as DNA, the CDR3 is TGTGCCAGCAGCCCGGAAGGTAGGATCGGCGTCGATGAAGCTTTCTTT. The whole variable domain, remainder taken from reference TRBV7-9 and TRBJ1-1, is DTGVSQNPRHKITKRGQNVTFRCDPISEHNRLYWYRQTLGQGPEFLTYFQNEAQLEKSRLLSDRFSAERPKGSFSTLEIQRTEQGDSAMYLCASSPEGRIGVDEAFFGQGTRLTVV.

There are many counts of this clonotype. The genes are TRBV6-2 or TRBV6-3 and TRBJ2-1; tentatively, D is TRBD1 (5 bases). The CDR3 consists of 12 residues. V gave up 3 bases and J gave up 10 bases, with 10 bases separating them. In germline, CDR1 is MNHEY, CDR2 SVGEGT. CDR3 sequence (DNA): TGTGCCAGCAGTTATCAGGGCTGGGAGCAGTTCTTC. Amino acid sequence: CASSYQGWEQFF.

The chain employs TRBV28 and TRBJ2-7; the D gene is possibly TRBD2 (5 bases). The germline V gene has CDR1 MDHEN and CDR2 SYDVKM. V gave up 6 bases and J gave up 5 bases, with 20 bases separating them. The CDR3 covers 15 residues. The DNA for the CDR3 is TGTGCCAGCAGCTTGGAGGTAGAAGGGTGGAACGAGCAGTACTTC. Protein sequence: CASSLEVEGWNEQYF. Full variable domain (rest looked up from reference TRBV28 and TRBJ2-7): DVKVTQSSRYLVKRTGEKVFLECVQDMDHENMFWYRQDPGLGLRLIYFSYDVKMKEKGDIPEGYSVSREKKERFSLILESASTNQTSMYLCASSLEVEGWNEQYFGPGTRLTVT.

Of note for this clonotype: The junction departs from the called germline gene at one end, perhaps through a read error. The chain has TRBV28 and TRBJ2-1; 8 bases map to TRBD2. CDR1 is MDHEN and CDR2 is SYDVKM in the germline V gene. This CDR3 is 17 amino acids long. The CDR3: CPSSSPSLAGSINEQFF. CDR3 sequence (DNA): TGTCCCAGCAGTTCGCCGTCCTTAGCGGGATCAATCAATGAGCAGTTCTTC.

The chain uses TRBV19 and TRBJ1-1; weak D call: TRBD1 (5 bases). V was shortened by 10 bases and J by 3 bases, with 18 bases between the two germline ends. The length of the CDR3 is 14 residues. CDR1 is LNHDA and CDR2 is SQIVND in the germline V gene (reference sequence). This chain's CDR3 is CATRDPGGYTEAFF. CDR3 coding DNA: TGTGCCACCAGGGACCCCGGGGGGTACACTGAAGCTTTCTTT.

On this clonotype itself: The CDR3 ends on some other residue instead of the conserved phenylalanine or tryptophan, so this is likely a read error. J is TRBJ1-4 and V is TRBV6-6; no firm D call. Germline V gene lookup returns CDR1 MNHNY and CDR2 SVGAGI (reference sequence). V lost 2 bases, J lost 6 bases, and 7 bases lay in between. The CDR3 spans 13 residues. The CDR3 region is CASSYTGDEKLFI. Written as DNA, the CDR3 is TGTGCCAGCAGTTACACCGGCGATGAAAAACTGTTTATT.